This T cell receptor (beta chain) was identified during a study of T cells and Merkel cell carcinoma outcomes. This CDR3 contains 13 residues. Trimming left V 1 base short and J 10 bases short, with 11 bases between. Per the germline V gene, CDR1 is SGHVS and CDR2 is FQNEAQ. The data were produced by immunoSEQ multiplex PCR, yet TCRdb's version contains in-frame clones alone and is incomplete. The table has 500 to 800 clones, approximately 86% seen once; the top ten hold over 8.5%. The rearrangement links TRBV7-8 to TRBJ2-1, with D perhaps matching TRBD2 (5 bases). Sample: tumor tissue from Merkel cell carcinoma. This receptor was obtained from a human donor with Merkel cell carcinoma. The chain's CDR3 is CASSLDRGNEQFF. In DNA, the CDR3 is TGTGCCAGCAGCTTAGATAGAGGGAACGAGCAGTTCTTC.